This T cell receptor (beta chain) was captured in a study of control samples from healthy donors and cancer patients (dated by TCRdb to about 2020). Of note for this clone: It lacks a known antigen. The sample holds no much larger clone one base away, and base qualities are not on file.

The library was built by means of the immunoSEQ multiplex PCR assay. The immuneACCESS repertoire file appears here via TCRdb, limited to in-frame rearrangements. These files lack a portion of the clones; in checked studies, under half of the deficit traces to unresolved V genes, and the cause of the others is not known. Within this sample are 100,000 or so clones, with 79% of them counted one time only. About 10% of the sample goes to the ten largest clones. What was sequenced was blood. This TCR was sampled from a woman in her thirties in good health.

The DNA is as follows: TGTGCCAGCAGCTACCGATTGAGCAATCAGCCCCAGCATTTT. The resulting protein is CASSYRLSNQPQHF. The sequence is built from TRBV5-6 and TRBJ1-5; no D gene can be assigned with confidence. CDR1 and CDR2 were assigned from the germline V gene as SGHDT and YYEEEE. V loses 3 bases, J loses 1 base, and the germline ends lie 8 bases apart. The CDR3 runs 14 amino acids, cysteine and phenylalanine included. The CDR3 DNA has 42 bases and is translated from base 1. The entire variable domain, with the stretches around the CDR3 drawn from the reference TRBV5-6 and TRBJ1-5 proteins, is DAGVTQSPTHLIKTRGQQVTLRCSPKSGHDTVSWYQQALGQGPQFIFQYYEEEERQRGNFPDRFSGHQFPNYSSELNVNALLLGDSALYLCASSYRLSNQPQHFGDGTRLSIL.